The subject of this entry is one T cell receptor (beta chain). What it binds is not known. The V gene's germline CDR1 is GTSNPN and CDR2 SVGIG (reference sequence). The ends were cut back, 2 bases at V and 7 bases at J, with 14 bases in the middle. There are 13 residues in the CDR3. The study ran its PCR with 60 Vbeta and 13 Jbeta primers. Using immunoSEQ multiplex PCR, the repertoire was profiled, and TCRdb retains in-frame clones only, with some absent. The data contain 100,000 to 150,000 clones, around 73% of them singletons. This sample was taken from a study of cytomegalovirus exposure and HLA in healthy donors. General study results and limits: Sequences of the TCR beta chain were said to predict the HLA-A and HLA-B alleles of most subjects accurately. An analysis that was carried out later associated some 17,000 TCR beta sequences with HLA alleles at 0.05 false discovery rate.

Sequencing used PBMCs. The chain combines TRBV30 with TRBJ1-2; D unclear. The receptor comes from a man aged 60 to 69 in good health and CMV-seropositive. The CDR3 reads CAWSTGLVFGYTF. CDR3 DNA: TGTGCCTGGAGTACTGGACTCGTTTTTGGCTACACCTTC.